This T cell receptor beta chain originates from a study of T cells in localized non-small cell lung cancer. Notes on the study in general: For the top 100 tumor clones, a median roughly 56 also appeared in adjacent lung. Longer overall survival was seen with higher T cell density measured in blood. Exceeding tumor, uninvolved adjacent lung had the highest T cell clonality. Only one tumor region was sequenced, so heterogeneity remains possible.

In the case of this clone: Its antigen remains unidentified.

Germline values: CDR1 MNHEY, CDR2 SVGAGI. The CDR3 spans 14 residues. The V and J ends lost 4 bases and 0 bases respectively, with 9 bases between them. The repertoire was sequenced with immunoSEQ multiplex PCR; TCRdb's copy has only in-frame clones and lacks some. In the table there are around 96,000 clones, roughly 88% of which are singletons. The V and J genes are TRBV6-5 and TRBJ1-1; D not resolved. The receptor's source is a woman between 35 and 70 years old with stage II squamous cell lung carcinoma. Sequenced here: PBMCs, sampled before any cancer treatment. The CDR3 DNA reads TGTGCCAGCAGTTCTTTGGGGATGAACACTGAAGCTTTCTTT. It yields the protein CASSSLGMNTEAFF.